This TCR beta chain was sequenced during a study of CD8 T cells in Susac syndrome. The authors reverse transcribed about 0.5 to 1 ug RNA with random hexamers. Amplification of TCR beta CDR3 spanned 54 Vbeta and 13 Jbeta via immunoSEQ multiplex PCR. MiXCR, applied by TCRdb to the immunoSEQ multiplex PCR reads, yields one record per CDR3 protein. This sample has nearly 200,000 distinct CDR3 sequences, with about 95% found just once. The V and J ends lost 4 bases and 1 base respectively, with 7 bases between them. The V gene's germline CDR1 is SNHLY and CDR2 FYNNEI. The CDR3 is 13 residues long. V usage is TRBV2 and J usage is TRBJ1-1; no definite D call. The sequence derives from a human donor with multiple sclerosis. The sequenced sample consisted of CD4+ T cells from PBMCs. This chain's CDR3 is CASSGRRNTEAFF. The CDR3 DNA reads TGTGCCAGCAGTGGCAGGAGGAACACTGAAGCTTTCTTT.